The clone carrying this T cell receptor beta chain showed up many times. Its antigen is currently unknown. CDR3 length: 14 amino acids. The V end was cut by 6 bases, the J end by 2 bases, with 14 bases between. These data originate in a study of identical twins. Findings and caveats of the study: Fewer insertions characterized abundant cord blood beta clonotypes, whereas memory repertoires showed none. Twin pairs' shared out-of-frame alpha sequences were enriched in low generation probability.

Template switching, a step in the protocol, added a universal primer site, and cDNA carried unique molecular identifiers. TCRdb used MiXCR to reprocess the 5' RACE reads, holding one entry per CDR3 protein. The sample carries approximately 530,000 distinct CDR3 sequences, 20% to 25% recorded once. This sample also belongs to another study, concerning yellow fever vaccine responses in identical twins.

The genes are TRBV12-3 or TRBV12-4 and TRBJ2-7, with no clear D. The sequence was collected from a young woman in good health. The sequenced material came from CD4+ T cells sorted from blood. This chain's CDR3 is CASSLNLQTYEQYF. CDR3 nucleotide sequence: TGTGCCAGCAGCTTAAACCTCCAGACCTACGAGCAGTACTTC.